The 19 T cell receptor beta chains in this list originate from one sample, sequenced in a study of CXCR3-negative and CXCR3-positive naive CD8 T cells. The libraries of TRB cDNA were prepared using 5' RACE with UMI labels. Each CDR3 protein gets one entry in TCRdb, which reprocessed the 5' RACE reads and gives no DNA. The ten top clones account for 4.3%, within a sample of about 62,000 distinct CDR3 sequences. The sample comprised naive CXCR3- CD8+ T cells from blood. Specified subset: CD45RO-CCR7+CD27+CD95- naive CD8+ T cells lacking CXCR3 (TNR3-). The source is a human donor in good health. Some clones in this sample may be carry-over from other donors' samples.

The CDR3 loop is CASSSTGTGFDEAFF. This chain connects TRBV19 to TRBJ1-1; TCRdb calls TRBD1, which cannot be checked without DNA. CDR3 length: 15 residues. Looked up from germline, CDR1 is LNHDA and CDR2 is SQIVND (reference sequence).

The CDR3 sequence is CASSKPIDRAVYNEQFF. The V call is TRBV28, the J call TRBJ2-1; TCRdb selects TRBD1, and the lack of DNA leaves this call unchecked. Germline CDR1 is MDHEN and CDR2 is SYDVKM. The CDR3 is 17 residues long.

This rearrangement joins TRBV29-1 to TRBJ1-5; lacking DNA, the TRBD1 call made by TCRdb goes unchecked. CDR1 is SQVTM, CDR2 ANQGSEA, per germline. The CDR3 sequence is 13 residues long. The CDR3 sequence: CSVDPGANQPQHF.

V gene TRBV10-3 combines with J gene TRBJ2-7; TCRdb proposes TRBD1, but this gene call is untestable without DNA. Germline lookup yields CDR1 ENHRY and CDR2 SYGVKD. This CDR3 has 14 residues. CDR3 sequence reads: CAISEGAGGYEQYF.

This chain links TRBV6-5 with TRBJ2-1; TCRdb gives TRBD1 as the D gene, but with no DNA this cannot be confirmed. The CDR3 consists of 12 residues. The V gene's germline CDR1 is MNHEY and CDR2 SVGAGI. CDR3: CASSPGGVEQFF.

This chain uses TRBV4-2 with TRBJ2-1; absent DNA, TCRdb's TRBD2 call cannot be checked. CDR1 and CDR2 (germline): LGHNA, YNFKEQ. The CDR3 loop spans 18 amino acids. The chain's CDR3 is CASSQARITAGGGHEQFF.

The rearrangement joins TRBV14 to TRBJ1-5; TCRdb calls TRBD1, which cannot be checked without DNA. The CDR3 spans 18 residues. Germline V gives CDR1 SGHDN, CDR2 FVKESK. Here the CDR3 reads CASSQDQGWGDSNQPQHF.

The chain employs TRBV7-6 and TRBJ1-4; absent DNA, TCRdb's TRBD1 call cannot be checked. CDR1 is SGHVS and CDR2 is FNYEAQ in the germline V gene. The CDR3 contains 14 residues. The CDR3 is CASSIQAPNEKLFF.

V gene TRBV7-8 combines with J gene TRBJ1-2; TCRdb outputs TRBD1, but without DNA this stays unchecked. Germline V gene lookup returns CDR1 SGHVS and CDR2 FQNEAQ. The CDR3 has 13 amino acids. The CDR3 reads CASSTGQFYGYTF.

CDR3 residues: CASSPRGGDYNEQFF. The J gene is TRBJ2-1, the V gene TRBV7-9; there is no DNA to check the TCRdb D call of TRBD1. The CDR3 runs to 15 residues. Germline V gives CDR1 SEHNR, CDR2 FQNEAQ (reference sequence).

The chain's CDR3 is CASSQVVEGGNEQFF. The chain recombines TRBV4-2 with TRBJ2-1; TCRdb calls TRBD2, which cannot be checked without DNA. The germline V gene encodes CDR1 LGHNA and CDR2 YNFKEQ. The CDR3 consists of 15 residues.

The gene calls are TRBV20-1 and TRBJ2-5; TCRdb reports TRBD1, a call that lacks DNA to check it against. The CDR3 length is 14 residues. Germline lookup yields CDR1 DFQATT and CDR2 SNEGSKA (reference sequence). CDR3 protein: CSARDGAGAETQYF.

This chain uses TRBV7-2 with TRBJ2-5; TCRdb indicates TRBD1, and absent DNA this call remains unverified. CDR1 SGHTA and CDR2 FQGNSA come from the germline V gene. The CDR3 has 15 amino acids. This CDR3 is CASSSSTGPPETQYF.

The genes are TRBV29-1 and TRBJ1-1; TCRdb names TRBD1, which stays unverified in the absence of DNA. This CDR3 spans 13 amino acids. Looked up from germline, CDR1 is SQVTM and CDR2 is ANQGSEA. The CDR3 loop is CSVEGAENTEAFF.

The J gene is TRBJ2-1, the V gene TRBV5-6; TCRdb lists TRBD2, though no DNA is available to test this call. The length of the CDR3 is 15 residues. Germline V lookup: CDR1 SGHDT, CDR2 YYEEEE. The CDR3 reads CASSYTSGGAAVQFF. The variable domain in full, with the rest retrieved from reference TRBV5-6 and TRBJ2-1, is DAGVTQSPTHLIKTRGQQVTLRCSPKSGHDTVSWYQQALGQGPQFIFQYYEEEERQRGNFPDRFSGHQFPNYSSELNVNALLLGDSALYLCASSYTSGGAAVQFFGPGTRLTVL.

The CDR3 sequence: CSARSGGADYGYTF. J is TRBJ1-2 and V is TRBV20-1; TCRdb gives TRBD1 as the D gene, but with no DNA this cannot be confirmed. Germline V CDR1 and CDR2: DFQATT, SNEGSKA (reference sequence). The length of the CDR3 is 14 residues.

This chain joins TRBV28 and TRBJ2-7; TCRdb names TRBD2, which stays unverified in the absence of DNA. This CDR3 has 14 amino acids. Germline-derived CDR1 and CDR2 are MDHEN and SYDVKM. This chain's CDR3 is CASSLGQATNEQYF.

This sequence joins TRBV28 and TRBJ2-1; with no DNA, the TCRdb D assignment of TRBD1 cannot be verified. In germline, CDR1 is MDHEN, CDR2 SYDVKM. This CDR3 region has 14 residues. CDR3 in amino acids: CASSLLAGGGEQFF.

CDR3 protein: CASSQGRLNTEAFF. V is TRBV4-3 and J is TRBJ1-1; lacking DNA, the TRBD1 call made by TCRdb goes unchecked. The CDR3 sequence is 14 residues long. Looked up from germline, CDR1 is LGHNA and CDR2 is YSLEER.